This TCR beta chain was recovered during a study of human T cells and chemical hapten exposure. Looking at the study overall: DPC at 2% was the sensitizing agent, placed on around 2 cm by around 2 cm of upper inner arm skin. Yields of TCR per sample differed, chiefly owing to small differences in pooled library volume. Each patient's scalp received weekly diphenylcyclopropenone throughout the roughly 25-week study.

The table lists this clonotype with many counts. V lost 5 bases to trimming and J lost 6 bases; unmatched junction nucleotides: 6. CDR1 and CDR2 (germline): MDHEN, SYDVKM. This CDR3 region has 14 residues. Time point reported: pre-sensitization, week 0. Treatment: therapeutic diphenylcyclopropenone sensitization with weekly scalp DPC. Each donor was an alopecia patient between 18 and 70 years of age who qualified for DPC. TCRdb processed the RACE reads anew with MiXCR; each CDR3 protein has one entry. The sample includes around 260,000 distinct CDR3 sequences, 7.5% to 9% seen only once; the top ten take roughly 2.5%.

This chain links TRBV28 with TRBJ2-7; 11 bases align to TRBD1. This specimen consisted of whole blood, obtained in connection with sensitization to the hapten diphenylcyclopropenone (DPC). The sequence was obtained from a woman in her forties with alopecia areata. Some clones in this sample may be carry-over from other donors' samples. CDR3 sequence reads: CASSPRTGGGEQYF. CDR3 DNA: TGTGCCAGCAGTCCCCGGACAGGGGGCGGCGAGCAGTACTTC.